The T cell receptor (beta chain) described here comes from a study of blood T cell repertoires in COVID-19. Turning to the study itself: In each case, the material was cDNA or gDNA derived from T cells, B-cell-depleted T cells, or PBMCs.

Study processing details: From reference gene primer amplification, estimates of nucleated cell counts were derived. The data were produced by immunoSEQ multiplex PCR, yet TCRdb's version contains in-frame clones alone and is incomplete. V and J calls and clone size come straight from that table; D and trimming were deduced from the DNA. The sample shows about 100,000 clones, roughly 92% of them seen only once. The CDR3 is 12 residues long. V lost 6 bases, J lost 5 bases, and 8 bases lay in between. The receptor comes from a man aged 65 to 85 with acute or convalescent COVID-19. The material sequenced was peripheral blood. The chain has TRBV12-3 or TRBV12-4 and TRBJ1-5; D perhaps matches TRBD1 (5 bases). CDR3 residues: CASREGHQPQHF. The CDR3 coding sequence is TGTGCCAGCAGGGAGGGGCATCAGCCCCAGCATTTT.